This TCR beta chain was sequenced during a study of CXCR3-negative and CXCR3-positive naive CD8 T cells. TRB cDNA libraries were made by UMI-labeled 5' RACE. TCRdb re-called the 5' RACE reads; every CDR3 protein appears as one record, without DNA. This sample's table has 130,000 to 150,000 distinct CDR3 sequences. As to this clonotype: Antigen unknown.

General study points: TRB CDR3 hydrophobicity was greater in CXCR3-positive naive cells than in CXCR3-negative naive cells. Naive CXCR3-negative and CXCR3-positive cells had similar TRBV-TRBJ usage; memory differed.

In germline, CDR1 is MDHEN, CDR2 SYDVKM. This CDR3 is 14 amino acids long. V gene TRBV28 combines with J gene TRBJ2-3. This receptor was identified in a human donor in good health. Some clones in this sample may be carry-over from other donors' samples. Sequencing was carried out using naive CXCR3+ CD8+ T cells from blood. As for subset: CD45RO-CCR7+CD27+CD95- naive CD8+ T cells expressing CXCR3 (TNR3+). The CDR3 spells CASSPSWDTDTQYF.